This paragraph covers one T cell receptor (beta chain) sequence. As handled by the study authors: By means of reference gene primer amplification, nucleated cell counts were estimated. Clones were read by immunoSEQ multiplex PCR, and TCRdb kept only the in-frame ones, dropping some. Clone size and the V and J calls come from that table; the DNA yielded D and trimming. The sample lists about 87,000 clones, 80% to 90% occurring once. The source of the sample is a study of blood T cell repertoires in COVID-19. The junction had 9 bases not matched to a gene; V was cut back by 5 bases and J by 7 bases. CDR1 and CDR2 from the germline V gene are SGHVS and FNYEAQ. This CDR3 has 15 residues.

Sequenced sample: peripheral blood. J is TRBJ1-3 and V is TRBV7-6; TRBD1 agrees at 9 bases. The receptor's source is an elderly man with acute or convalescent COVID-19. The CDR3 DNA is TGTGCCAGCAGCACTCGGACAGGGGCGTTGAACACCATATATTTT. Its translation: CASSTRTGALNTIYF.